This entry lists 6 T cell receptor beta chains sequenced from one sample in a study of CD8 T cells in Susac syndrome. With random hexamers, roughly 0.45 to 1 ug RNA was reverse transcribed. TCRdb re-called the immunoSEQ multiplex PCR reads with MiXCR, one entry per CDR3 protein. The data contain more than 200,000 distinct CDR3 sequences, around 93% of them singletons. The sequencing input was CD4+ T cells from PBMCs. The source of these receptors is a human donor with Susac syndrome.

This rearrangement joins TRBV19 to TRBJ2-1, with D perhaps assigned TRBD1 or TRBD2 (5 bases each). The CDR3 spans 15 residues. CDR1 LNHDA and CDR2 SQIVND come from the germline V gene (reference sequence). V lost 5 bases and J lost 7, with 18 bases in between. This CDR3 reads CASSLEGTPANEQFF. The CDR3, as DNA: TGTGCCAGTAGTTTGGAAGGGACCCCCGCAAATGAGCAGTTCTTC.

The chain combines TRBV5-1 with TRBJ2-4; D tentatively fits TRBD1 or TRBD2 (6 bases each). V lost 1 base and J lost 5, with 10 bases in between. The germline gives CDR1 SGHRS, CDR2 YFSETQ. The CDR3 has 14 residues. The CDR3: CASSLSGEENIQYF. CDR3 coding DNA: TGCGCCAGCAGCTTGTCAGGGGAGGAAAACATTCAGTACTTC.

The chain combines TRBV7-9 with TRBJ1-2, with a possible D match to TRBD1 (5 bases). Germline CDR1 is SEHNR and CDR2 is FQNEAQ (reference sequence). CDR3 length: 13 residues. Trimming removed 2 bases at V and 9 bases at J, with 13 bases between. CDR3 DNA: TGTGCCAGCAGCTTACAGGGTGGTGAGAGCTACACCTTC. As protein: CASSLQGGESYTF.

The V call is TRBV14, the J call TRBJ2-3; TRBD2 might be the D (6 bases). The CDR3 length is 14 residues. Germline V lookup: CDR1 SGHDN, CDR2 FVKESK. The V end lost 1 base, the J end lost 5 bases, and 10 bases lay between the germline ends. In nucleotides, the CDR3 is TGTGCCAGCAGCCAAGGACTAGTGGGAGATACGCAGTATTTT. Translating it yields CASSQGLVGDTQYF.

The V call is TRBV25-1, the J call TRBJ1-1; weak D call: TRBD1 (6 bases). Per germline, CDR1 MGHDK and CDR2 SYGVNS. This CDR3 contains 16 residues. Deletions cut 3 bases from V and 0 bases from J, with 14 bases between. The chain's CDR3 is CASSDQTTGLNTEAFF. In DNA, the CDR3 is TGTGCCAGCAGTGACCAAACGACAGGTCTGAACACTGAAGCTTTCTTT.

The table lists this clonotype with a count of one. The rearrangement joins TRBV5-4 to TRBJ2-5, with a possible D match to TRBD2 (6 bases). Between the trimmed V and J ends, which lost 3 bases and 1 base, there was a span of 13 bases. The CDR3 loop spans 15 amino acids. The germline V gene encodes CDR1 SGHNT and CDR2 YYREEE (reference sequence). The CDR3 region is CASSSPGLIQETQYF. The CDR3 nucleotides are TGTGCCAGCAGCTCCCCGGGACTTATCCAAGAGACCCAGTACTTC.